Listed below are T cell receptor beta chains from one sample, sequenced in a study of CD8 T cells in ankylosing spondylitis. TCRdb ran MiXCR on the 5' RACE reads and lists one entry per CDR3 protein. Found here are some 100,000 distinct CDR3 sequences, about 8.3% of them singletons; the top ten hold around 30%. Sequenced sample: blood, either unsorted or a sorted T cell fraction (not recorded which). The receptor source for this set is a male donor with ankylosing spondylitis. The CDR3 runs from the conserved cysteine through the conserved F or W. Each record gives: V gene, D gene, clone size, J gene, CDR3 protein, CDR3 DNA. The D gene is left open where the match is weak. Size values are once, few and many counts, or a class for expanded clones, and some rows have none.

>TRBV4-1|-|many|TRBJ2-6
CASSHPGISSGANVLTF
TGCGCCAGCAGCCACCCGGGAATATCCTCTGGGGCCAACGTCCTGACTTTC
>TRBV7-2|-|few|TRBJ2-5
CASSFIGMYQETQYF
TGTGCCAGCAGCTTTATCGGGATGTACCAAGAGACCCAGTACTTC
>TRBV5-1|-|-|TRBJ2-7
CASSFAAYEQYF
TGCGCCAGCAGCTTCGCGGCCTACGAGCAGTACTTC
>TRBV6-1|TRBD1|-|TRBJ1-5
CASSEQGVSNQPQHF
TGTGCCAGCAGTGAACAGGGGGTGAGCAATCAGCCCCAGCATTTT
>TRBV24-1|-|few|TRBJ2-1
CATSDLRQGYEQFF
TGTGCCACCAGTGATTTGCGGCAGGGCTATGAGCAGTTCTTC
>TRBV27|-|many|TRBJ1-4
CASSKFRDILKSGDEKLFF
TGTGCCAGCAGCAAGTTCCGGGACATATTAAAGTCCGGAGACGAAAAACTGTTTTTT
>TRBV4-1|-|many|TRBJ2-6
CASSQEASVFSGANVLTF
TGCGCCAGCAGCCAAGAGGCATCTGTCTTCTCTGGGGCCAACGTCCTGACTTTC
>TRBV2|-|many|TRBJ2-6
CASSDWGSGANVLTF
TGTGCCAGCAGTGACTGGGGGTCTGGGGCCAACGTCCTGACTTTC
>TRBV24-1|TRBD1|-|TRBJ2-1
CATSDYRLRDSRNNEQFF
TGTGCCACCAGTGATTACCGCCTCCGGGACAGCCGGAACAATGAGCAGTTCTTC
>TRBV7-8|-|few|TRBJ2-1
CASSAPTTPNLNEQFF
TGTGCCAGCAGCGCCCCCACCACGCCTAATCTCAATGAGCAGTTCTTC
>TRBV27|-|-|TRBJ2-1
CASSLGPLEYNEQFF
TGTGCCAGCAGTCTTGGGCCATTAGAATACAATGAGCAGTTCTTC
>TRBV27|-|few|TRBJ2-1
CASIISGYSYNEQFF
TGTGCCAGCATTATTAGCGGCTACTCCTACAATGAGCAGTTCTTC
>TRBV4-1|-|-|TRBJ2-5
CASSPAPGRDQETQYF
TGCGCCAGCAGCCCAGCTCCCGGGCGGGACCAAGAGACCCAGTACTTC
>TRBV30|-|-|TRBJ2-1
CAWSAPTYPGDEQFF
TGTGCCTGGAGTGCCCCTACCTACCCTGGGGATGAGCAGTTCTTC
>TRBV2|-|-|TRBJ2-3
CASRGHLTDTQYF
TGTGCCAGCAGGGGACACCTCACAGATACGCAGTATTTT
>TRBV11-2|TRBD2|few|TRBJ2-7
CASSLSSGSSYEQYF
TGTGCCAGCAGCCTCTCTAGCGGGAGCTCCTACGAGCAGTACTTC
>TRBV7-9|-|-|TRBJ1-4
CAIVAPEKLFF
TGTGCCATCGTCGCCCCTGAAAAACTGTTTTTT
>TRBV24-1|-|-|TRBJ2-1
CATSGWASGGQHNEQFF
TGTGCCACCAGTGGTTGGGCCTCCGGGGGACAGCACAATGAGCAGTTCTTC
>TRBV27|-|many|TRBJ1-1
CASLSGGSTEAFF
TGTGCCAGCCTTTCCGGGGGGAGCACTGAAGCTTTCTTT
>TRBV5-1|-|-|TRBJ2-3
CASSLGLFTDTQYF
TGCGCCAGCAGCTTAGGACTCTTCACAGATACGCAGTATTTT
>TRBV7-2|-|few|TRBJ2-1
CASSPTISYVNEQFF
TGTGCCAGCAGCCCAACCATAAGCTATGTCAATGAGCAGTTCTTC
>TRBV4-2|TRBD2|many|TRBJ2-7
CASSPGTSGSSYEQYF
TGTGCCAGCAGCCCGGGGACTAGCGGAAGCTCCTACGAGCAGTACTTC
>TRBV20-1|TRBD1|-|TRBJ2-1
CSAGRDRSTYNEQFF
TGCAGTGCTGGACGGGACAGATCAACCTACAATGAGCAGTTCTTC
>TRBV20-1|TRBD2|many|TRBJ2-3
CSADRIPGLAGEGADTQYF
TGCAGTGCTGATAGGATCCCGGGACTAGCGGGAGAGGGAGCAGATACGCAGTATTTT
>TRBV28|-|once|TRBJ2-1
CASRPSYNEQFF
TGTGCCAGCAGGCCCTCTTACAATGAGCAGTTCTTC
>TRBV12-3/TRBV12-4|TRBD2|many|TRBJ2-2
CASSFPKREKNTGELFF
TGTGCCAGCAGTTTCCCGAAGCGGGAGAAGAACACCGGGGAGCTGTTTTTT
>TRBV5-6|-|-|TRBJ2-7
CASSLGLGAYEQYF
TGTGCCAGCAGCTTGGGTCTAGGGGCCTACGAGCAGTACTTC
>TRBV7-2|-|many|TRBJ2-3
CASSLVSGTDTQYF
TGTGCCAGCAGCTTAGTGTCGGGCACAGATACGCAGTATTTT
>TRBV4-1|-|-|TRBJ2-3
CASSQVPPLAADTQYF
TGCGCCAGCAGCCAAGTTCCTCCTTTGGCCGCAGATACGCAGTATTTT
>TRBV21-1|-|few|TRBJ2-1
CASSKGLLYNEQFF
TGTGCCAGCAGCAAGGGGCTCTTATACAATGAGCAGTTCTTC
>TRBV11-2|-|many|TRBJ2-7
CASSFSDSFSYEQYF
TGTGCCAGCAGCTTTTCGGACAGTTTCTCCTACGAGCAGTACTTC
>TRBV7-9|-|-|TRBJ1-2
CASDFGGENGYTF
TGTGCCAGCGATTTCGGGGGGGAGAATGGCTACACCTTC
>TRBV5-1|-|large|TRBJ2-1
CASSLEQLISYNEQFF
TGCGCCAGCAGCTTGGAGCAGCTAATCTCCTACAATGAGCAGTTCTTC
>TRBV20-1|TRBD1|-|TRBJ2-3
CSAQTTGGRHTQYF
TGCAGTGCTCAAACTACAGGGGGTAGGCATACGCAGTATTTT
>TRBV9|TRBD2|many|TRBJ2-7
CASSVGAGGREQYF
TGTGCCAGCAGCGTAGGTGCGGGAGGCCGAGAGCAGTACTTC
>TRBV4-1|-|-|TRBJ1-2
CASSQDLSGGRGYTF
TGCGCCAGCAGCCAAGATTTATCGGGGGGAAGGGGCTACACCTTC
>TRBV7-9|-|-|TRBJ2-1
CASSVAAGTYNEQFF
TGTGCCAGCAGCGTCGCAGCGGGCACCTACAATGAGCAGTTCTTC
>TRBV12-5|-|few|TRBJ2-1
CASGLGQSNEQFF
TGTGCTAGTGGTTTGGGTCAGTCCAATGAGCAGTTCTTC
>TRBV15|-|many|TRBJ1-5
CAITSGDGQPQHF
TGTGCCATTACTTCAGGGGACGGTCAGCCCCAGCATTTT
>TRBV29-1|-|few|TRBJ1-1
CSVAVRMNTEAFF
TGCAGCGTTGCGGTCAGAATGAACACTGAAGCTTTCTTT
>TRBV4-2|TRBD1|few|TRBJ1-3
CASSPTGVDYGNTIYF
TGTGCCAGCAGCCCCACAGGGGTAGATTATGGAAACACCATATATTTT
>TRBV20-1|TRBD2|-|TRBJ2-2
CSARARLAGGTGELFF
TGCAGTGCTAGAGCCCGACTAGCGGGAGGCACCGGGGAGCTGTTTTTT
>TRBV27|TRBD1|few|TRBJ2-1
CASGGTGRLNEQFF
TGTGCCAGCGGGGGGACAGGGAGGTTGAATGAGCAGTTCTTC
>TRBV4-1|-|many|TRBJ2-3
CASSVDFDLTDTQYF
TGCGCCAGCAGCGTGGACTTCGACCTCACAGATACGCAGTATTTT
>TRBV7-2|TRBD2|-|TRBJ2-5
CASSLVLAEIIRGETQYF
TGTGCCAGCAGCTTAGTGCTAGCGGAGATCATTCGGGGGGAGACCCAGTACTTC
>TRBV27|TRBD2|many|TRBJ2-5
CASAPSYGGTLETQYF
TGTGCCAGCGCACCCAGCTACGGGGGGACCTTGGAGACCCAGTACTTC
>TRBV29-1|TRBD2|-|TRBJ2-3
CSAPGGDTQYF
TGCAGCGCCCCGGGGGGAGATACGCAGTATTTT
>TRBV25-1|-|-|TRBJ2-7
CASSEAAGPYEQYF
TGTGCCAGCAGTGAAGCGGCAGGCCCTTACGAGCAGTACTTC
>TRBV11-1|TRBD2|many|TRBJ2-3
CASSLKWGTSEKITDTQYF
TGTGCCAGCAGCTTAAAATGGGGGACTAGCGAGAAAATCACAGATACGCAGTATTTT
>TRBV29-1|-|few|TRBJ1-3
CSVVSQRTGNTIYF
TGCAGCGTTGTCTCACAGAGAACTGGAAACACCATATATTTT
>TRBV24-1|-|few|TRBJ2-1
CATSDLGHEQFF
TGTGCCACCAGTGATTTAGGTCATGAGCAGTTCTTC
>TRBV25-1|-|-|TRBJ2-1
CASSGGDSYNEQFF
TGTGCCAGCAGTGGGGGGGACAGCTACAATGAGCAGTTCTTC
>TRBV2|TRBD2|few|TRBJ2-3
CASRGTSGLQAAQYF
TGTGCCAGCAGGGGGACTAGCGGCCTACAAGCTGCGCAGTATTTT
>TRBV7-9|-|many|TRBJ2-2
CASSSPGPYTGELFF
TGTGCCAGCAGCTCGCCGGGACCATACACCGGGGAGCTGTTTTTT
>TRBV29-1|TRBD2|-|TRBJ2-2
CSVAGGGTNTGELFF
TGCAGCGTAGCCGGCGGGGGTACGAACACCGGGGAGCTGTTTTTT